The source of this TCR beta chain is a study of T-cell reconstitution after alpha-beta-depleted transplantation in children listed by TCRdb under 2016. Study-wide context: Using TCR repertoire profiling, the study quantitatively followed how T-cell immune reconstitution unfolded in children after TCRalphabeta/CD19-depleted allogeneic hematopoietic cell transplantation.

In light of the paper, this sample's treatment or condition label describes: allogeneic hematopoietic cell transplantation with graft depleted of TCRalphabeta T cells and CD19 B cells. Transplant recipients were children who received TCRalphabeta/CD19-depleted allogeneic hematopoietic cell grafts. On the study overall, not on this receptor specifically: Apparently early alphabetaT-cell count recovery about two months after transplant reportedly relied on only several hundred rapidly expanded clones derived from non-depleted graft cells. In some patients, the high TCRbeta diversity seen at day 60 was put down to recipient T cells and intrathymic progenitors that had survived conditioning. The frequencies of hyperexpanded clones fell over the following months, and after one year, T-cell counts and TCRbeta diversity were mostly attributed to newly produced T cells.

Library preparation used PCR. Reads for this sample came from an Illumina HiSeq 2500. Molecular barcoding was employed in the preparation of TCR libraries, with unique molecular identifiers being used to normalize TCRbeta repertoire quantification. TCRdb ran its own pipeline on the public reads, namely fastp trimming at Q25 and MiXCR clone calling, and kept in-frame beta chains. Each CDR3 protein appears once, grouped with its most common genes and DNA. The sample table records some 180,000 distinct CDR3 sequences; roughly 6.6% of these occur just once. The leading ten clones occupy about 5.9% of the sample. Sequences MGHDK (CDR1) and SYGVNS (CDR2) are obtained from the germline V gene. Including cysteine and phenylalanine, the CDR3 has 13 amino acids. The kept DNA is CDR3 alone, 39 bases in frame from the first base. V is reduced by 10 bases and J by 7 bases, leaving a spacing of 17 bases between them.

Ten or more counts support this clonotype. The antigen it binds to is not known. One base away there is no much larger clone; base qualities are not given. This sequence originates from a boy aged 2 to 10 with acute lymphoblastic leukemia, due to receive a stem cell transplant. The sequence is built from TRBV25-1 and TRBJ2-4, with an unclear D gene assignment. The source was PBMCs, collected before TCRalphabeta/CD19-depleted stem cell transplant. The encoded CDR3 is CATAVGRSNIQYF. The nucleotide sequence is given as TGTGCCACCGCGGTGGGTAGATCGAACATTCAGTACTTC. Here the CDR3 is joined to the reference TRBV25-1 and TRBJ2-4 genes, and the full variable domain is: EADIYQTPRYLVIGTGKKITLECSQTMGHDKMYWYQQDPGMELHLIHYSYGVNSTEKGDLSSESTVSRIRTEHFPLTLESARPSHTSQYLCATAVGRSNIQYFGAGTRLSVL.